This is a list of T cell receptor beta chains from one sample in a study of a mutant IDH1 vaccine in newly diagnosed glioma. TCRdb keeps only in-frame clones here, not all; method: immunoSEQ multiplex PCR. The profile covers roughly 46,000 clones, with 70% to 85% appearing a single time and around 4% taken by the ten largest. What these receptors recognize is not known. Sequencing used PBMCs, obtained from a glioma patient whose treatment included an IDH1 peptide vaccine. These receptors originate from a woman aged 25 to 45 with glioma. Some clones in this sample may be carry-over from other donors' samples. CDR3s include the opening cysteine and the closing phenylalanine or tryptophan. A D gene is named only where the DNA matches it firmly. Size is stated for part of the rows, as once, few or many counts, or as a class when the clone is expanded.

TRBD2 - TRBJ2-3 TRBV19 TGTGCCAGTAGTACCCCCCTGGGCGGGAGAGGTCTGGGGACAGATACGCAGTATTTT CASSTPLGGRGLGTDTQYF
- - TRBJ1-1 TRBV5-1 TGCGCCAGCAGCTGGGGGAGTGATCCCACTGAAGCTTTCTTT CASSWGSDPTEAFF
TRBD2 few TRBJ2-3 TRBV25-1 TGTGCCAGCAGTGACGGGGGAGGGCGCCGGGATACGCAGTATTTT CASSDGGGRRDTQYF
- - TRBJ1-1 TRBV19 TGTGCCAGTAGTATAGCTGGGCAGACCGAAATTAGGGGAGAAGCTTTCTTT CASSIAGQTEIRGEAFF
- - TRBJ2-5 TRBV10-3 TGTGCCATCAGCCTGAGGCGGGACGAAGAGACCCAGTACTTC CAISLRRDEETQYF
- - TRBJ1-2 TRBV2 TGTGCCAGCAGAGTCAAATGGGGGAACTATGGCTACACCTTC CASRVKWGNYGYTF
TRBD2 - TRBJ2-7 TRBV10-1 TGCGCCAGCAGCCGACTAGCGGGAGCCTACGAGCAGTACTTC CASSRLAGAYEQYF
TRBD1 - TRBJ1-4 TRBV4-2 TGTGCCAGCAGCCCGGAGGGGGCAGCAGGAGTAATAAATGAAAAACTGTTTTTT CASSPEGAAGVINEKLFF
TRBD1 - TRBJ2-3 TRBV30 TGTGCCTGGAGTACAGGGGCAGGCACAGATACGCAGTATTTT CAWSTGAGTDTQYF
- - TRBJ2-3 TRBV10-3 TGTGCCATCAGTGTTGGGGGGACAGATACGCAGTATTTT CAISVGGTDTQYF
TRBD2 - TRBJ2-3 TRBV6-6 TGTGCCAGCAGTTACTCGAGCGGGAGCAGAGATACGCAGTATTTT CASSYSSGSRDTQYF
- - TRBJ2-7 TRBV30 TGTGTCCGAGGGTGGGGGGAGCAGTACTTC CVRGWGEQYF
- - TRBJ1-1 TRBV19 TGTGCCAGTAGTATACGTTCGGGTAGGAGTGAAGCTTTCTTT CASSIRSGRSEAFF
- - TRBJ2-1 TRBV19 TGTGCCAGTAGTATAGATGGCAATGAGCAGTTCTTC CASSIDGNEQFF
- medium-sized TRBJ1-5 TRBV21-1 TGTGCCAGCCCGAGACAGTTCAATCAGCCCCAGCATTTT CASPRQFNQPQHF
- - TRBJ1-5 TRBV7-9 TGTGCCAGCAGCTTAAATCCCGGGTTAGGCAATCAGCCCCAGCATTTT CASSLNPGLGNQPQHF
TRBD1 - TRBJ2-7 TRBV6-1 TGTGCCAGCAGTCTACTGGGACAGGGCTCCTACGAGCAGTACTTC CASSLLGQGSYEQYF
TRBD1 - TRBJ1-3 TRBV5-8 TGTGCCAGCAGCTGGGACAGCTCCGACTCTGGAAACACCATATATTTT CASSWDSSDSGNTIYF
- - TRBJ1-1 TRBV5-1 TGCGCCAGCAGCTTGGAAGTGAACACTGAAGCTTTCTTT CASSLEVNTEAFF
TRBD2 - TRBJ2-7 TRBV19 TGTGCCAGTAGCCCGACTAGCGGGAGGTACGAGCAGTACTTC CASSPTSGRYEQYF
- once TRBJ2-4 TRBV29-1 TGCAGCGTTCCCTTGGGAGGCATTCAGTACTTC CSVPLGGIQYF
- few TRBJ1-1 TRBV11-2 TGTGCCAGTAACGAAGGGCTCACTGAAGCTTTCTTT CASNEGLTEAFF
- - TRBJ1-2 TRBV5-6 TGTGCCAGCAGCTACAGACCGCCTGGGGATGGCTACACCTTC CASSYRPPGDGYTF
- - TRBJ2-2 TRBV19 TGTGCCAGTAGTATAGTCGCAGGGACCGGGGAGCTGTTTTTT CASSIVAGTGELFF
- - TRBJ2-7 TRBV5-6 TGTGCCAGCAGCTCCAGGGGAGTGGGCTACGAGCAGTACTTC CASSSRGVGYEQYF
- once TRBJ2-4 TRBV30 TGTGCCTGGAGTGTTACACAGGGAAACATTCAGTACTTC CAWSVTQGNIQYF
TRBD1 - TRBJ1-2 TRBV2 TGTGCCAGCAAGTCGCAGGGGGCGGCCTATGGCTACACCTTC CASKSQGAAYGYTF
- once TRBJ2-5 TRBV19 TGTGCCAGTAGTGTAGGAACCAACGGTGGGACCCAGTACTTC CASSVGTNGGTQYF